This paragraph reports one T cell receptor beta chain. Its antigen is currently unknown. Each CDR3 protein is one row after TCRdb ran MiXCR on the 5' RACE reads. The sample lists about 500,000 distinct CDR3 sequences, 20% occurring once. This entry comes from a study of T-cell memory formation after mild COVID-19. Study-level points and caveats: Mainly in CM and EM were contracting CD4+ clones; CD8+ were in EMRA.

The sample taken for sequencing was PBMCs or a T cell subset sorted from them (not recorded which). This clonotype was sampled from an adult woman who had mild COVID-19 (a few samples of this study predate the infection). Cell type and time point are not known.

The CDR3 reads CTERDMNTEAFF. In nucleotides, the CDR3 is TGTACGGAACGGGACATGAACACTGAAGCTTTCTTT. The chain uses TRBV12-3 or TRBV12-4 and TRBJ1-1, with a tentative D call TRBD1 (6 bases). The CDR3 is 12 residues long.